These 2 T cell receptor beta chains originate from one sample sequenced in a study of blood T cell repertoires in COVID-19. Produced via immunoSEQ multiplex PCR; TCRdb's table is partial and in-frame only. The sample has 150,000 or so clones, over 80% seen once; the top ten hold more than 1.5%. The sample comprised peripheral blood. The source is a human donor in a cohort sampled during active COVID-19.

The CDR3 loop reads CSVLPSGESSYEQYF. The CDR3 nucleotides are TGCAGCGTCCTTCCTAGCGGGGAAAGCTCCTACGAGCAGTACTTC. This sequence joins TRBV29-1 and TRBJ2-7; 9 positions agree with TRBD2. Germline V CDR1 and CDR2: SQVTM, ANQGSEA. The length of the CDR3 is 15 residues. Trimming removed 6 bases from V and 0 bases from J; junction bases left unmatched: 9.

The genes are TRBV20-1 and TRBJ2-7; D is possibly TRBD2 (5 bases). Germline CDR1 DFQATT, CDR2 SNEGSKA (reference sequence). The CDR3 runs 11 residues. V was trimmed by 2 bases and J by 6 bases, leaving 8 bases between them. CDR3 sequence reads: CSARPEGEQYF. CDR3 coding DNA: TGCAGTGCTAGACCCGAGGGCGAGCAGTACTTC.